This entry concerns a single T cell receptor beta chain. Its antigen is unidentified. This entry belongs to a study of T cell responses to AZD1222 COVID-19 vaccine. Only in-frame clones appear in the TCRdb table, and some are missing; sequencing was by immunoSEQ multiplex PCR. Of roughly 15,000 clones listed, over 60% were seen once; the top ten hold 11% to 15%. Study findings and constraints: Donors, mostly white British, included more females; clonal diversity was possibly underestimated. Unmutated variant regions are reportedly targeted by nearly half of spike-specific TCRs.

This CDR3 is built from 13 residues. Trimming removed 3 bases at V and 1 base at J, with 7 bases between. Germline V gene sequence: CDR1 LGHDT, CDR2 YNNKEL (reference sequence). This clonotype originated in an adult who received the AZD1222 COVID-19 vaccine. The input for sequencing was peripheral blood, taken 28 days after the second AZD1222 dose. The rearrangement uses TRBV3-1 (or the pseudogene TRBV3-2) and TRBJ2-7; D not resolved. DNA for the CDR3: TGTGCCAGCAGCCACGGGCGTTCCTACGAGCAGTACTTC. Residues: CASSHGRSYEQYF.